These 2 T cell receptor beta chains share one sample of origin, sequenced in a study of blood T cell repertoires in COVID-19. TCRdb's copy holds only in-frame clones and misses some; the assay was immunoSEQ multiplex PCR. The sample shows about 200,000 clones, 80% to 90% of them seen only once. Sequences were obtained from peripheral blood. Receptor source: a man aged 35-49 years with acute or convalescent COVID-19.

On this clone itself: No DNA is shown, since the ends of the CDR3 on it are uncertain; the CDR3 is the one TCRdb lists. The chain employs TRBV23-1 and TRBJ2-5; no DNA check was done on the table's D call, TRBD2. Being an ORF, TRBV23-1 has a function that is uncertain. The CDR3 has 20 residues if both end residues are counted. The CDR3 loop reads CASSQSILSLRRGKQETQYF.

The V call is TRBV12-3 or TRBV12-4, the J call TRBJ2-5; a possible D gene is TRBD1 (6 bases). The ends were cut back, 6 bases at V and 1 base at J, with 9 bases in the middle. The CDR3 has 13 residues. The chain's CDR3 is CASSPGAQETQYF. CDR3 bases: TGTGCCAGCAGCCCAGGGGCCCAAGAGACCCAGTACTTC.